This T cell receptor beta chain was profiled in a study of identical twins. TCRdb re-called the 5' RACE reads with MiXCR, one entry per CDR3 protein. The data show around 530,000 distinct CDR3 sequences, 12% to 15% seen once. A further study also used this sample, focusing on yellow fever vaccine responses in identical twins. From that paper: Twins' vaccine T cell response reportedly gave the appearance of partial convergence and partial personalization.

The sequencing input was CD4+ T cells sorted from blood. The origin of this receptor is a woman younger than 35 in good health.

CDR3 sequence: CASSLGGGTYYEQYV. The CDR3 bases are TGCGCCAGCAGCTTGGGAGGGGGCACCTACTACGAGCAGTACGTC. The rearrangement links TRBV5-1 to TRBJ2-7; 7 bases are a match to TRBD1. Per germline, CDR1 SGHRS and CDR2 YFSETQ. The CDR3 extends over 15 amino acids. The J segment lost 3 bases and the V segment lost 0 bases, leaving 6 bases of the junction unmatched.